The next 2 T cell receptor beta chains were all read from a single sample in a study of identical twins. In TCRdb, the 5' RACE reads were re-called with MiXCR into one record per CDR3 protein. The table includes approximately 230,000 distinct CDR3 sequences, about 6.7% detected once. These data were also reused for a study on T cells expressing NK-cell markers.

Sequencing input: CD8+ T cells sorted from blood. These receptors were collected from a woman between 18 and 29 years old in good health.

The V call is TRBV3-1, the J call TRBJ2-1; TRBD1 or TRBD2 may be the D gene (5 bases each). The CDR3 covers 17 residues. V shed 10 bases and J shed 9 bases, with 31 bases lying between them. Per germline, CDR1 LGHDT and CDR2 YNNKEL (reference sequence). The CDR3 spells CATTQQVPGGPGSEQFF. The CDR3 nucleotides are TGTGCCACCACCCAGCAGGTCCCTGGGGGACCTGGTAGTGAGCAGTTCTTC.

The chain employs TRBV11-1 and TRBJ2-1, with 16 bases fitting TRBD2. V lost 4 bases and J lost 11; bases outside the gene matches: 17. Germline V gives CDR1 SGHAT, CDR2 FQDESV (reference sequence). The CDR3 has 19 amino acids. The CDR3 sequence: CASSSGTSGRAGALHKQFF. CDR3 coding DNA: TGTGCCAGCAGCTCCGGGACTAGCGGGAGGGCCGGGGCCTTACATAAGCAGTTCTTC.